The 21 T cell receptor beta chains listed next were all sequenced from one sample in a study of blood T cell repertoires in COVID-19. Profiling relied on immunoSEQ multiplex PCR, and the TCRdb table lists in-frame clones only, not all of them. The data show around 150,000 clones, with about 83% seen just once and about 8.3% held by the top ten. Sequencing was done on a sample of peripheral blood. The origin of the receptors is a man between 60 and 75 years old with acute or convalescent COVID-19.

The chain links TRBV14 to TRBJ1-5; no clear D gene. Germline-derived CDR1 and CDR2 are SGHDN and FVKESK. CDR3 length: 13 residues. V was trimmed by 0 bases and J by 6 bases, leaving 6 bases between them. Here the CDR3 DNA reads TGTGCCAGCAGCCAAGATTCGCGTCAGCCCCAGCATTTT. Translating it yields CASSQDSRQPQHF.

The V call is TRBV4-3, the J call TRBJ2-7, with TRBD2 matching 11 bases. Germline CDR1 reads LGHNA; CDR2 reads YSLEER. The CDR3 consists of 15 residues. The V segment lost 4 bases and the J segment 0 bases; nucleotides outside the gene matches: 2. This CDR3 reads CASSPGTSGSYEQYF. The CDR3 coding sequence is TGCGCCAGCAGCCCAGGGACTAGCGGCTCCTACGAGCAGTACTTC.

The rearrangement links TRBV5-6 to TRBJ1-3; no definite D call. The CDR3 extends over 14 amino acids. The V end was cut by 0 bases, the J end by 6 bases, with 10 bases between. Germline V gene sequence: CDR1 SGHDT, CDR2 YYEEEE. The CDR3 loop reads CASSLEEVPNTIYF. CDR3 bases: TGTGCCAGCAGCTTGGAGGAGGTACCAAACACCATATATTTT.

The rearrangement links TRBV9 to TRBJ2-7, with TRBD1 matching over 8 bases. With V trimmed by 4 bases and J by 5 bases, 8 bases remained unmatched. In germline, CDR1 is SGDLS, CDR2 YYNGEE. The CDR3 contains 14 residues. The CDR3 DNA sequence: TGTGCCAGCAGCCCGGACAGGGAATCGGACGAGCAGTACTTC. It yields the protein CASSPDRESDEQYF.

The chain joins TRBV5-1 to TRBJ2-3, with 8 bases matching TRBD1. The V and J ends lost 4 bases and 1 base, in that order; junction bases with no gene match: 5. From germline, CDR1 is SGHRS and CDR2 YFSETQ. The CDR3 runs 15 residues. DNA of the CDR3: TGCGCCAGCAGCAACAGGGGGAGCGGCACAGATACGCAGTATTTT. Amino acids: CASSNRGSGTDTQYF.

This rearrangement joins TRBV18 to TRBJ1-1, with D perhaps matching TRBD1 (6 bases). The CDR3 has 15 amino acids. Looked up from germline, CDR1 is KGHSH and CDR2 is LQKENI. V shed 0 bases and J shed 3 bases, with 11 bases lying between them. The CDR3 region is CASSPPAGVDTEAFF. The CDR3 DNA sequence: TGTGCCAGCTCACCACCGGCAGGGGTGGACACTGAAGCTTTCTTT.

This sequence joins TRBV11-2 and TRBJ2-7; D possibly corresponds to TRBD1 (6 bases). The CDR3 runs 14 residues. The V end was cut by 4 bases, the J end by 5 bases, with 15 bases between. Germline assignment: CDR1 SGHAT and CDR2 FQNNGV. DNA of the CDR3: TGTGCCAGCAGCTCGTGGCAGGGGACCCACGAGCAGTACTTC. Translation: CASSSWQGTHEQYF.

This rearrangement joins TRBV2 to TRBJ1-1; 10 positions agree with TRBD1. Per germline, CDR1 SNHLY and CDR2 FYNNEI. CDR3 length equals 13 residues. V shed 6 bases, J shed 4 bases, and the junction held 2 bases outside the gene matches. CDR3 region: CASRDRGTTEAFF. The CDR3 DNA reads TGTGCCAGCAGGGACAGGGGGACCACTGAAGCTTTCTTT.

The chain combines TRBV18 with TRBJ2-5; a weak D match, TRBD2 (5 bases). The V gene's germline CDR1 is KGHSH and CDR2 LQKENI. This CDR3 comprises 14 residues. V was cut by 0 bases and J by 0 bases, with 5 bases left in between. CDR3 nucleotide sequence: TGTGCCAGCTCACCACCGACTAACCAAGAGACCCAGTACTTC. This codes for CASSPPTNQETQYF.

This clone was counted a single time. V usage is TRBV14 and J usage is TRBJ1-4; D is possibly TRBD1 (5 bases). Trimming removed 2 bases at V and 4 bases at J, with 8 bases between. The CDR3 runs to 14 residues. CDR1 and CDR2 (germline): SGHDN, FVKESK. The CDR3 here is CASSQPGLNEKLFF. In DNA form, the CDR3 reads TGTGCCAGCAGCCAACCGGGACTTAATGAAAAACTGTTTTTT.

In DNA, the CDR3 is TGCGCCAGCAGCTTGAAAGGAGGGAGGAACACTGAAGCTTTCTTT. It specifies CASSLKGGRNTEAFF. This chain joins TRBV5-1 and TRBJ1-1; no clear D. Per the germline V gene, CDR1 is SGHRS and CDR2 is YFSETQ. The CDR3 has 15 residues. V lost 1 base and J 1 base, leaving 11 bases between the germline ends.

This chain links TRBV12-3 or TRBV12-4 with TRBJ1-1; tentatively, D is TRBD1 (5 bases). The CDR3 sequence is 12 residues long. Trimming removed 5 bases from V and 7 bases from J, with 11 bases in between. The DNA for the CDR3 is TGTGCCAGCAGTCCGCCCGGGGGTGAAGCTTTCTTT. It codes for CASSPPGGEAFF.

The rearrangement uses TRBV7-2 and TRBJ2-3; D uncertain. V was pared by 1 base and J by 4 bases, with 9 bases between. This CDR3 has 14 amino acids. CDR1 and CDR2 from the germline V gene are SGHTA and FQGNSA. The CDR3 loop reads CASSLGSWADTQYF. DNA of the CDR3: TGTGCCAGCAGCTTAGGGAGTTGGGCAGATACGCAGTATTTT.

The CDR3 reads CATSVPGGSKETQYF. CDR3 in DNA: TGTGCCACCAGTGTTCCAGGGGGCTCTAAAGAGACCCAGTACTTC. This sequence joins TRBV24-1 and TRBJ2-5, with TRBD1 matching 8 bases. Germline CDR1 is KGHDR and CDR2 is SFDVKD. The J segment lost 3 bases and the V segment lost 5 bases, leaving 7 bases of the junction unmatched. This CDR3 contains 15 residues.

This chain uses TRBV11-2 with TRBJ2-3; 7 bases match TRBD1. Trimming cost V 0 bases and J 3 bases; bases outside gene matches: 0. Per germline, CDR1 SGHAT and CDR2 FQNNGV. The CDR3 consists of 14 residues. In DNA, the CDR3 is TGTGCCAGCAGCTTAGAGGGACAGACAGATACGCAGTATTTT. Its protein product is CASSLEGQTDTQYF.

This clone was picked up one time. The CDR3 loop is CASSITGAGYEQYF. CDR3 nucleotides: TGCGCCAGCAGCATCACAGGGGCGGGCTACGAGCAGTACTTC. The J gene is TRBJ2-7, the V gene TRBV5-1; 7 nucleotides align to TRBD1. Germline CDR1 and CDR2: SGHRS and YFSETQ. J gave up 3 bases and V 4 bases, and 7 bases lay outside the gene matches. The CDR3 is made up of 14 amino acids.

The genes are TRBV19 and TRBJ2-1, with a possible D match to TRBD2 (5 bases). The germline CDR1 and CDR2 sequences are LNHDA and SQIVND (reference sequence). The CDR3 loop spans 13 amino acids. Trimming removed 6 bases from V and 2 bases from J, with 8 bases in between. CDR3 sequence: CASRDGAYNEQFF. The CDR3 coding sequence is TGTGCCAGTAGGGACGGGGCCTACAATGAGCAGTTCTTC.

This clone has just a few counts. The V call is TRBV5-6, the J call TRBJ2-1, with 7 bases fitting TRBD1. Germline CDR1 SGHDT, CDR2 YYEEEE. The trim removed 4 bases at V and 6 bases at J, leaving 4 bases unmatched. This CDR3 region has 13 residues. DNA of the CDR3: TGTGCCAGCAGCAGAACAGGGGTCAATGAGCAGTTCTTC. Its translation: CASSRTGVNEQFF.

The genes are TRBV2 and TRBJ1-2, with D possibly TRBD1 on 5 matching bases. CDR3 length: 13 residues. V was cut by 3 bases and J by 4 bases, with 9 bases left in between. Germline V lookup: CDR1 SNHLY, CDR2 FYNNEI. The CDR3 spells CASSDRGLYGYTF. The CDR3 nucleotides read TGTGCCAGCAGTGACCGGGGACTCTATGGCTACACCTTC. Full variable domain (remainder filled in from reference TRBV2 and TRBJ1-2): EPEVTQTPSHQVTQMGQEVILRCVPISNHLYFYWYRQILGQKVEFLVSFYNNEISEKSEIFDDQFSVERPDGSNFTLKIRSTKLEDSAMYFCASSDRGLYGYTFGSGTRLTVV.

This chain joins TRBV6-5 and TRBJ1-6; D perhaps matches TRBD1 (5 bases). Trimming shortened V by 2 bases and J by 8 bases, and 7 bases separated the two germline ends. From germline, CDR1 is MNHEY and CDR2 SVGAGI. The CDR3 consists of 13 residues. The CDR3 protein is CASSYRGDSPLHF. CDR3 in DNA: TGTGCCAGCAGTTACAGGGGTGATTCACCCCTCCACTTT.

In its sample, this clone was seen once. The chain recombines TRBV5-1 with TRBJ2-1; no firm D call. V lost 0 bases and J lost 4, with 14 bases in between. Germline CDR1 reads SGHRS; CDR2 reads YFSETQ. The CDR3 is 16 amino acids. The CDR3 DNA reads TGCGCCAGCAGCTTGGACCCGCCTACCACTTACAATGAGCAGTTCTTC. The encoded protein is CASSLDPPTTYNEQFF.